This T cell receptor beta chain came from a study of blood T cell repertoires in COVID-19 (dated by TCRdb to 2020 to 2022). Broadly, across the study: Samples covering the acute and convalescent phases of COVID-19 were provided by collaborators in the United States, Italy and Spain. The material from the prospective study consisted of cDNA or gDNA derived from T cells, B-cell-depleted T cells, or PBMCs. Deeply sampled blood TCRbeta repertoires from subjects exposed to, actively infected with, or recovered from COVID-19 were included in the dataset. A freely available public database, intended as a resource for researchers studying the immune response to SARS-CoV-2, is where the repertoires were released. The samples were drawn from the first 160 participants of the ongoing ImmuneRACE study and from 1,254 subjects provided by 6 global collaborators. Sample metadata almost always included a de-identified subject ID, COVID-19 status, age in years and sex. HLA class I and class II types, where available, came from metadata supplied by the sample provider rather than from assay-based typing. Points the paper makes about the study in general: The quantity of clinical and demographic metadata differed by source and by participant and was supplied without curation.

Enrolling through a virtual design, the prospective study's participants ranged in age from roughly 18 to 100 years and lived across 24 United States geographic areas. In the prospective study, participants were assigned to cohorts based on the clinical history participants reported in a screening survey and a study questionnaire. Exposed participants had been in contact, within 2 weeks of entering the study, with a person who had a PCR-confirmed or clinician-diagnosed case of COVID-19. In the prospective study, mobile phlebotomists collected whole blood, serum and a nasopharyngeal or oropharyngeal swab from each participant. Additional blood draws and questionnaires over a roughly two-month period could optionally be provided by prospective study participants. Before DNA extraction, prospective study blood samples were shipped either frozen or at room temperature. The CDR3 spans 16 residues, from the cysteine through the phenylalanine. The kept DNA is CDR3 alone, 48 bases in frame from the first base. V is cut by 0 bases and J by 2 bases, and the space between the germline ends is 13 bases. Per the germline V gene, MNHEY is the CDR1 and SVGEGT is the CDR2.

About this clone itself: No antigen is known for it. No base-level quality is on record; no much larger clone is a single base apart.

The immunoSEQ Assay, a bias-controlled multiplex PCR, was used to amplify TCRbeta CDR3 regions from genomic DNA. For the original study's pipeline: The number of nucleated cells in each sample was estimated from the amplification of reference gene primers within the assay. Sequence reads were collapsed and filtered to measure the absolute abundance of every unique TCRbeta CDR3 rearrangement. For each sample, productive Simpson clonality was calculated as the square root of Simpson's diversity index over productive rearrangements. What TCRdb holds here is the immuneACCESS table cut down to in-frame rearrangements. Part of the clones is not present; checked against another copy, under half of the missing clones reflect an unresolved V gene, and the others are unexplained. For V, J and clone size, that table is used; D and trimming come from the DNA. This sample gives approximately 260,000 clones in total; around 84% of them show up just once. The ten largest clones capture just over 6.5% of the sample.

Sequenced input: PBMCs or T cells enriched from blood (not recorded which). This TCR came from a woman aged 50 to 65 who had been exposed to COVID-19. The chain is encoded by TRBV6-2 or TRBV6-3 joined to TRBJ1-2; matching of 6 bases hints at TRBD1 as the D gene. At the DNA level, the sequence is TGTGCCAGCAGTTACTCGATGAAGGGGGTGAACTATGGCTACACCTTC. Translated, this gives CASSYSMKGVNYGYTF.